Shown below are 20 T cell receptor beta chains from a single sample sequenced in a study of T cell responses to AZD1222 COVID-19 vaccine. Repertoires were generated with immunoSEQ multiplex PCR, while TCRdb's copy carries only in-frame clones and drops some. The repertoire holds over 100,000 clones, about 90% seen once, with approximately 8.4% in the top ten. The sequencing used peripheral blood, collected on day 0 of AZD1222 vaccination. These receptors came from an adult in good health.

In its sample, this clone was seen once. CDR3 nucleotide sequence: TGTGCCAGCAGTGACTCGGACACCGGGGAGCTGTTTTTT. It is translated as CASSDSDTGELFF. The rearrangement uses TRBV6-4 and TRBJ2-2; no firm D call. V was trimmed by 0 bases and J by 3 bases, leaving 2 bases between them. The V gene's germline CDR1 is MRHNA and CDR2 SNTAGT. This CDR3 comprises 13 residues.

The chain carries TRBV5-1 and TRBJ1-1, with 8 bases fitting TRBD1. In germline, CDR1 is SGHRS, CDR2 YFSETQ. This CDR3 has 14 amino acids. V trimming: 2 bases; J trimming: 4 bases; junction bases outside the gene matches: 4. CDR3 sequence: CASSFITGGTEAFF. CDR3 in DNA: TGCGCCAGCAGCTTTATAACAGGGGGCACTGAAGCTTTCTTT.

Only a few counts were recorded for this clone. J is TRBJ2-7 and V is TRBV6-1, with 9 bases fitting TRBD1. The CDR3 is 15 residues long. Per the germline V gene, CDR1 is MNHNS and CDR2 is SASEGT. The V and J ends lost 2 bases and 3 bases, in that order; junction bases with no gene match: 5. Written as DNA, the CDR3 is TGTGCCAGCAGTGAAACCGGGACAGGGAACTACGAGCAGTACTTC. Its protein is CASSETGTGNYEQYF.

CDR3 coding DNA: TGCGCCAGCAGCCCTCACTACGAGCAGTACTTC. Protein sequence: CASSPHYEQYF. V gene TRBV5-1 combines with J gene TRBJ2-7; D is ambiguous. Germline CDR1 SGHRS, CDR2 YFSETQ. Trimming shortened V by 4 bases and J by 3 bases, and 5 bases separated the two germline ends. This CDR3 is 11 amino acids long.

This clone came up once. CDR3 coding DNA: TGTGCCAGCTCACCCGTTTGGGGCGAGGTGGCTGAAGCTTTCTTT. It translates to CASSPVWGEVAEAFF. The chain is built from TRBV18 and TRBJ1-1; perhaps TRBD1 as D (5 bases). Germline values: CDR1 KGHSH, CDR2 LQKENI. The CDR3 extends over 15 amino acids. Trimming left V 3 bases short and J 6 bases short, with 17 bases between.

The chain employs TRBV21-1 and TRBJ1-2; the tabulated D call, TRBD1, remains unverified against the DNA. TRBV21-1 is recorded as a pseudogene. This CDR3 contains 17 residues. The CDR3 coding sequence is TGTGCCAGCAGCCACCCGTTGGGGACAGGGGTTCACTATGGCTACACCTTC. It is translated as CASSHPLGTGVHYGYTF.

In DNA form, the CDR3 reads TGTGCCAGCAGTTGGCACAGGGGCAAGAACACTGAAGCTTTCTTT. It specifies CASSWHRGKNTEAFF. The rearrangement links TRBV6-5 to TRBJ1-1, with 7 bases aligning to TRBD1. Germline CDR1 MNHEY, CDR2 SVGAGI. Losses at the gene ends were 4 bases for V and 1 base for J; bases not matched to a gene: 6. The CDR3 consists of 15 residues.

V gene TRBV7-8 combines with J gene TRBJ2-7; 8 bases align to TRBD1. The junction had 3 bases not matched to a gene; V was cut back by 4 bases and J by 1 base. CDR3 length equals 14 residues. Germline CDR1 is SGHVS and CDR2 is FQNEAQ. CDR3 amino acids: CASSSRGLSYEQYF. CDR3 nucleotide sequence: TGTGCCAGCAGCTCCAGGGGGCTTTCCTACGAGCAGTACTTC.

This clone has a count of ten or more. The J gene is TRBJ1-6, the V gene TRBV6-1; 10 nucleotides match TRBD1. After removal of 1 base from V and 9 bases from J, the junction contained 0 bases not matched to a gene. CDR3 size: 14 residues. Germline CDR1 reads MNHNS; CDR2 reads SASEGT. The CDR3 is CASSEGQGASPLHF. The CDR3 region has the DNA TGTGCCAGCAGTGAAGGACAGGGGGCTTCACCCCTCCACTTT.

The rearrangement uses TRBV6-5 and TRBJ2-1, with TRBD2 identical over 11 bases. J lost 9 bases, V lost 6 bases, and 7 bases had no gene match. Germline V gene sequence: CDR1 MNHEY, CDR2 SVGAGI. CDR3 size: 14 residues. This CDR3 reads CASRTSGGRSEQFF. The CDR3 DNA follows: TGTGCCAGCAGAACTAGCGGGGGTAGGAGTGAGCAGTTCTTC.

The chain joins TRBV6-2 or TRBV6-3 to TRBJ1-4, with TRBD1 matching over 7 bases. Per the germline V gene, CDR1 is MNHEY and CDR2 is SVGEGT. Trimming removed 6 bases from V and 7 bases from J; junction bases left unmatched: 14. The CDR3 is 16 amino acids. CDR3 in DNA: TGTGCCAGCAGCCTCCGCCCGACAGGGCTCTTTGAAAAACTGTTTTTT. It codes for CASSLRPTGLFEKLFF.

The chain has TRBV10-3 and TRBJ1-2; D not certain. Germline V gene data show CDR1 as ENHRY and CDR2 as SYGVKD. Deletions cut 4 bases from V and 8 bases from J, with 14 bases between. This CDR3 is 13 amino acids long. The CDR3, as DNA: TGTGCCATCAGTGCTGACATCCTAAGGGGCTACACCTTC. Protein: CAISADILRGYTF.

The chain is built from TRBV6-1 and TRBJ2-1; D unclear. The CDR3 consists of 15 residues. Germline CDR1 is MNHNS and CDR2 is SASEGT. Trimming stripped 1 base from V and 0 bases from J, with 7 bases between. CDR3 region: CASSEEGSSYNEQFF. CDR3 DNA sequence: TGTGCCAGCAGTGAAGAGGGCAGCTCCTACAATGAGCAGTTCTTC.

V is TRBV28 and J is TRBJ1-4; D gene unclear. Germline CDR1 reads MDHEN; CDR2 reads SYDVKM. CDR3 size: 15 residues. V was pared by 3 bases and J by 0 bases, with 8 bases between. This chain's CDR3 is CASSFHNPTNEKLFF. CDR3 bases: TGTGCCAGCAGTTTTCACAACCCAACTAATGAAAAACTGTTTTTT.

This clone is a singleton in its sample. The genes are TRBV3-1 (or the pseudogene TRBV3-2) and TRBJ2-1; 7 nucleotides line up with TRBD1. Germline lookup yields CDR1 LGHDT and CDR2 YNNKEL (reference sequence). This CDR3 spans 14 amino acids. The trim removed 11 bases at V and 3 bases at J, leaving 10 bases unmatched. The CDR3 coding sequence is TGTGCCTCCAGGGACAGTTTTCTCTACAATGAGCAGTTCTTC. It encodes CASRDSFLYNEQFF.

This chain uses TRBV2 with TRBJ1-5, with D possibly TRBD1 on 5 matching bases. The V and J ends lost 5 bases and 6 bases respectively, with 14 bases between them. The CDR3 runs 14 residues. The germline gives CDR1 SNHLY, CDR2 FYNNEI. In nucleotides, the CDR3 is TGTGCCAGCAGTCAGGCGAGGGGCCGTCAGCCCCAGCATTTT. Its translation: CASSQARGRQPQHF.

This rearrangement joins TRBV19 to TRBJ1-1, with D possibly TRBD1 on 6 matching bases. The CDR3 spans 15 residues. Germline V lookup: CDR1 LNHDA, CDR2 SQIVND (reference sequence). The ends were cut back, 2 bases at V and 5 bases at J, with 15 bases in the middle. CDR3 region: CASSIMAGTGTEAFF. Written as DNA, the CDR3 is TGTGCCAGTAGTATAATGGCGGGTACAGGGACTGAAGCTTTCTTT.

The chain uses TRBV5-4 and TRBJ1-2, with D maybe TRBD1 (5 bases). This CDR3 is 17 amino acids long. With 0 bases removed from V and 5 bases from J, the gap between germline ends came to 20 bases. Germline V gene lookup returns CDR1 SGHNT and CDR2 YYREEE (reference sequence). The CDR3 DNA reads as TGTGCCAGCAGCTTGGGCCAGGGTTCGCCACGCTCATATGGCTACACCTTC. Protein product: CASSLGQGSPRSYGYTF. The full variable domain, with the rest looked up from reference TRBV5-4 and TRBJ1-2, is ETGVTQSPTHLIKTRGQQVTLRCSSQSGHNTVSWYQQALGQGPQFIFQYYREEENGRGNFPPRFSGLQFPNYSSELNVNALELDDSALYLCASSLGQGSPRSYGYTFGSGTRLTVV.

The table lists this clone with a few counts. Other DNA variants within this sample encode the same CDR3. The V gene is TRBV5-1, the J gene TRBJ2-3; D perhaps matches TRBD1 (6 bases). The germline CDR1 and CDR2 sequences are SGHRS and YFSETQ. CDR3 length: 12 residues. V was clipped by 5 bases and J by 6 bases, with 10 bases between them. The CDR3: CASSSQGDTQYF. The CDR3 DNA reads TGCGCCAGCAGTTCACAGGGCGATACGCAGTATTTT.

The V and J genes are TRBV19 and TRBJ2-4; D remains ambiguous. Trimming cost V 2 bases and J 8 bases, with 10 bases left between them. This CDR3 has 13 residues. Per germline, CDR1 LNHDA and CDR2 SQIVND (reference sequence). CDR3 protein: CASSIRPFDIQYF. Here the CDR3 DNA reads TGTGCCAGTAGTATACGGCCTTTCGACATTCAGTACTTC.